This TCR beta chain was identified during a study of HIV-infected patients and healthy controls. About the research overall: After three months of therapy, CD4 counts rose modestly but significantly in about 85% of the 16 patients.

Alpha and beta constant-region primers primed reverse transcription of 400 to 650 ng RNA. Alpha and beta chain libraries were made separately by chain-specific third strand synthesis with multiplexing indices. A single record per CDR3 protein comes from TCRdb applying MiXCR to the 5' RACE reads. The sample records roughly 4,200 distinct CDR3 sequences, about an eighth being singletons. The CDR3 extends over 15 amino acids. Findings of the study overall: HIV-infected patients and controls differed significantly in mean usage of eight alpha and eight beta V genes. When repertoires were size-matched, rare events in HIV-infected data became overweighted.

No cell fractionation was done, so the repertoire covers all unsorted peripheral blood T cells. Enrolled donors were untreated HIV-infected adults about to begin antiretroviral therapy. By sample share, this clonotype is medium-sized (0.01 to 0.1%). What it recognizes is unknown. The TCR comes from an adult with HIV infection. Sequencing was performed on blood, taken before antiretroviral therapy. V is TRBV21-1 and J is TRBJ2-3. TRBV21-1 is noted as a pseudogene. The CDR3 sequence: CASSPRSLRRMTQYF. Here the CDR3 DNA reads TGTGCCAGCAGCCCCCGAAGTCTTCGCCGGATGACGCAGTATTTT.